These T cell receptor beta chains were read from a single sample in a study of beta chain features in type 1 diabetes. Assay used: immunoSEQ multiplex PCR; TCRdb lists only in-frame clones, some missing. The sample has about 44,000 clones; over 60% are singletons. The sample taken for sequencing was Tregs from blood. The receptors derive from a woman aged 18-30 years with type 1 diabetes. The CDR3 runs from the conserved cysteine through the conserved F or W. Fields, in order: clone size, D gene, J gene, V gene, CDR3 DNA, CDR3 protein. A D gene is named only where the DNA matches it firmly. Clone size is given for some rows only: seen once, a few or many times, or a class if the clone is expanded.

- TRBD1 TRBJ2-2 TRBV9 TGTGCCAGCAGCTTGACAGGGTTAAACACCGGGGAGCTGTTTTTT CASSLTGLNTGELFF
- - TRBJ2-1 TRBV9 TGTGCCAGCAGCCCAAGACGACACCTTCGGATCGATGAGCAGTTCTTC CASSPRRHLRIDEQFF
- TRBD2 TRBJ2-5 TRBV6-6 TGTGCCAGCTGCGAGGGGACCAGCGGGAAAGAGACCCAGTACTTC CASCEGTSGKETQYF
- - TRBJ2-2 TRBV7-3 TGTGCCAGCAGCTCAGGAGGACAGAGCAACACCGGGGAGCTGTTTTTT CASSSGGQSNTGELFF
- - TRBJ2-7 TRBV9 TGTGCCAGCAGCCCCCGGGGAGCGGAATCTTCCTACGAGCAGTACTTC CASSPRGAESSYEQYF
- - TRBJ1-2 TRBV6-5 TGTGCCAGCACTCAGGGATTGTATGGCTACACCTTC CASTQGLYGYTF
- - TRBJ1-2 TRBV7-2 TGTGCCGTCCGTCCCCTTGGGGCTGATGGCTACACCTTC CAVRPLGADGYTF
- TRBD1 TRBJ2-6 TRBV7-3 TGTGCCAGCAGCCTCGGACAGGAAGGCTCTGGGGCCAACGTCCTGACTTTC CASSLGQEGSGANVLTF
- TRBD2 TRBJ2-7 TRBV7-2 TGTGCCAGCAGCTCCTTAGCGGGACCCTACGAGCAGTACTTC CASSSLAGPYEQYF
few - TRBJ2-5 TRBV4-1 TGCGCCAGCAGCCAAGTGTCCTTTCAAGAGACCCAGTACTTC CASSQVSFQETQYF
- TRBD2 TRBJ2-7 TRBV19 TGTGCCAGTAGTAACAGCGGGAGGAGTTCCTACGAGCAGTACTTC CASSNSGRSSYEQYF
- - TRBJ1-6 TRBV7-2 TGTGCCAGCAGCCCCTCGACCGGGGGGGGTTCACCCCTCCACTTT CASSPSTGGGSPLHF
- TRBD2 TRBJ2-1 TRBV6-6 TGTGCCAGCACCGGGGGGTACAATGAGCAGTTCTTC CASTGGYNEQFF
- - TRBJ2-3 TRBV28 TGTGCCAGCAGTTTGGTACTAGCTGCGAGTACGCAGTATTTT CASSLVLAASTQYF
- TRBD1 TRBJ1-5 TRBV7-2 TGTGCCAGCAGCTTAGGAGGGGGCAACCAGCCCCAGCATTTT CASSLGGGNQPQHF
- - TRBJ2-2 TRBV5-1 TGCGCCAGCAAGGAGGCCGGGGAGCTGTTTTTT CASKEAGELFF
- - TRBJ2-5 TRBV21-1 TGTGCCAGCAGCAACGGACCCCGGGGGACCCAGTACTTC CASSNGPRGTQYF
- - TRBJ1-1 TRBV5-6 TGTGCCAGCAGCTTGGTACGGGAGCAAGCTTTCTTT CASSLVREQAFF
- - TRBJ2-3 TRBV19 TGTGCCAGTAGTATCTTCGATACGCAGTATTTT CASSIFDTQYF
once - TRBJ1-4 TRBV7-6 TGTGCCAGCAGCTTAGTTTCGGAAAAACTGTTTTTT CASSLVSEKLFF
- TRBD2 TRBJ2-5 TRBV2 TGTGCCAGCAGCACGAGGACTAGCGGGGGTGAGACCCAGTACTTC CASSTRTSGGETQYF
- - TRBJ1-2 TRBV19 TGTGCCAGTAGTATGCAGGGGTCCTATGGCTACACCTTC CASSMQGSYGYTF
- - TRBJ2-3 TRBV29-1 TGCAGCGTGGGCAGGGGGGGCACAGATACGCAGTATTTT CSVGRGGTDTQYF
- TRBD1 TRBJ2-1 TRBV10-3 TGTGCCATCAGTGAGTCGACAGGGGGGAGCAATGAGCAGTTCTTC CAISESTGGSNEQFF
- - TRBJ1-2 TRBV20-1 TGCAGTGCTAGAGATGGTAGTAGCTACACCTTC CSARDGSSYTF
- TRBD2 TRBJ2-2 TRBV7-2 TGTGCCAGCAGTTTTACTAGCGGGAGTGGGGCCGGGGAGCTGTTTTTT CASSFTSGSGAGELFF
- TRBD2 TRBJ2-1 TRBV14 TGTGCCAGCAGCAGGACTAGGAGAGCCAATGAGCAGTTCTTC CASSRTRRANEQFF
- TRBD1 TRBJ2-7 TRBV7-9 TGTGCCAGCAGCTTTAGGGGACAGGGTCGCTCCTACGAGCAGTACTTC CASSFRGQGRSYEQYF
few - TRBJ2-3 TRBV7-2 TGTGCCAGCAGCTTAGCGGGGGGGCTAATGCAAGATACGCAGTATTTT CASSLAGGLMQDTQYF
- TRBD2 TRBJ2-5 TRBV2 TGTGCCAGCAGTGAGCGGCTAGCGGGAGAGACCCAGTACTTC CASSERLAGETQYF
few - TRBJ2-3 TRBV6-6 TGTGCCAGCGCTGTGGGCGATACGCAGTATTTT CASAVGDTQYF
few - TRBJ1-1 TRBV7-2 TGTGCCAGCAGCTTAGTCGGGCAGGGAACTGAAGCTTTCTTT CASSLVGQGTEAFF